A selection of T cell receptor beta chains follows, all from one sample in a study of vaccination and CD4 T cells after COVID-19. These receptors are not linked to any known antigen. One entry per CDR3 protein results from TCRdb running MiXCR on the PCR reads. The data show 9,500 to 13,000 distinct CDR3 sequences, with around 30% seen just once and around 9.6% held by the top ten. The sample consisted of CD4+ T cells from blood, cultured in vitro, taken after SARS-CoV-2 vaccination. The receptors derive from a human donor who had recovered from COVID-19. Both conserved end residues are part of each CDR3. Fields, in order: clone size, V gene, J gene, D gene, CDR3 protein, CDR3 DNA. D genes are given only for firm matches. The size of a clone is reported for some rows only, either as once, few or many, or as a class for expanded clones.

clone size: -
V gene: TRBV18
J gene: TRBJ1-5
D gene: -
CDR3 protein: CASSQGYSNQPQHF
CDR3 DNA: TGTGCCAGCTCACAGGGGTATAGCAATCAGCCCCAGCATTTT

clone size: few
V gene: TRBV19
J gene: TRBJ1-1
D gene: -
CDR3 protein: CASSIEKYTEAFF
CDR3 DNA: TGTGCCAGTAGTATTGAGAAGTACACTGAAGCTTTCTTT

clone size: -
V gene: TRBV12-3/TRBV12-4
J gene: TRBJ1-5
D gene: TRBD1
CDR3 protein: CASRSGGLDQPQHF
CDR3 DNA: TGTGCCAGCAGGTCAGGGGGGCTGGATCAGCCCCAGCATTTT

clone size: few
V gene: TRBV15
J gene: TRBJ2-7
D gene: -
CDR3 protein: CATSRVHGNEQYF
CDR3 DNA: TGTGCCACCAGCAGAGTCCACGGCAACGAGCAGTACTTC

clone size: -
V gene: TRBV5-4
J gene: TRBJ2-2
D gene: -
CDR3 protein: CASSWLPGTTPGELFF
CDR3 DNA: TGTGCCAGCAGCTGGCTTCCCGGGACAACGCCCGGGGAGCTGTTTTTT

clone size: -
V gene: TRBV20-1
J gene: TRBJ2-1
D gene: TRBD2
CDR3 protein: CSAMPGLAQFNHFNEQFF
CDR3 DNA: TGCAGTGCAATGCCGGGACTAGCACAGTTTAATCATTTCAATGAGCAGTTCTTC

clone size: -
V gene: TRBV4-3
J gene: TRBJ1-2
D gene: -
CDR3 protein: CASSHRREGDYGYTF
CDR3 DNA: TGCGCCAGCAGCCACCGAAGGGAGGGCGACTATGGCTACACCTTC

clone size: few
V gene: TRBV7-3
J gene: TRBJ2-5
D gene: -
CDR3 protein: CASQGRDAETQYF
CDR3 DNA: TGTGCCAGCCAGGGGCGGGACGCGGAGACCCAGTACTTC

clone size: few
V gene: TRBV6-4
J gene: TRBJ2-1
D gene: -
CDR3 protein: CASRTEGGEQFF
CDR3 DNA: TGTGCCAGCAGAACGGAGGGGGGTGAGCAGTTCTTC

clone size: -
V gene: TRBV24-1
J gene: TRBJ1-2
D gene: TRBD1
CDR3 protein: CATSDRDRLGGYTF
CDR3 DNA: TGTGCCACCAGTGACCGGGACAGGCTGGGGGGCTACACCTTC

clone size: medium-sized
V gene: TRBV29-1
J gene: TRBJ1-2
D gene: -
CDR3 protein: CSVGLVANYGYTF
CDR3 DNA: TGCAGCGTTGGTCTAGTAGCTAACTATGGCTACACCTTC

clone size: -
V gene: TRBV19
J gene: TRBJ1-5
D gene: TRBD1
CDR3 protein: CASTGVGGQYSNQPQHF
CDR3 DNA: TGTGCCAGTACCGGAGTCGGGGGACAGTATAGCAATCAGCCCCAGCATTTT

clone size: -
V gene: TRBV7-2
J gene: TRBJ2-3
D gene: -
CDR3 protein: CASSLPYTSTVIPPQATDTQYF
CDR3 DNA: TGTGCCAGCAGCTTACCGTACACCTCTACAGTTATTCCACCCCAAGCCACAGATACGCAGTATTTT

clone size: few
V gene: TRBV28
J gene: TRBJ2-5
D gene: TRBD2
CDR3 protein: CASSLGGSGRAKTQYF
CDR3 DNA: TGTGCCAGCAGTTTAGGGGGTAGCGGGAGGGCGAAGACCCAGTACTTC

clone size: -
V gene: TRBV7-3
J gene: TRBJ2-1
D gene: TRBD2
CDR3 protein: CASSMTSGRYNEQFF
CDR3 DNA: TGTGCCAGCAGCATGACTAGCGGGAGGTACAATGAGCAGTTCTTC

clone size: -
V gene: TRBV4-1
J gene: TRBJ1-5
D gene: -
CDR3 protein: CASSQDSLIDQPQHF
CDR3 DNA: TGCGCCAGCAGCCAAGATTCACTGATCGACCAGCCCCAGCATTTT

clone size: medium-sized
V gene: TRBV7-3
J gene: TRBJ2-3
D gene: -
CDR3 protein: CASSSRIADTQYF
CDR3 DNA: TGTGCCAGCAGCTCGAGGATCGCAGATACGCAGTATTTT

clone size: large
V gene: TRBV25-1
J gene: TRBJ2-7
D gene: TRBD2
CDR3 protein: CASSGGLAGATYEQYF
CDR3 DNA: TGTGCCAGCAGTGGAGGACTAGCGGGTGCTACCTACGAGCAGTACTTC

clone size: -
V gene: TRBV7-2
J gene: TRBJ1-6
D gene: TRBD1
CDR3 protein: CASSLAAWTGDYNSPLHF
CDR3 DNA: TGTGCCAGCAGCTTGGCGGCCTGGACAGGGGACTATAATTCACCCCTCCACTTT

clone size: few
V gene: TRBV6-1
J gene: TRBJ2-4
D gene: TRBD2
CDR3 protein: CASSELAGVNIQYF
CDR3 DNA: TGTGCCAGCAGTGAACTAGCGGGAGTAAACATTCAGTACTTC

clone size: -
V gene: TRBV4-2
J gene: TRBJ2-3
D gene: -
CDR3 protein: CASSQQLALSTDTQYF
CDR3 DNA: TGTGCCAGCAGCCAACAACTAGCTTTGAGCACAGATACGCAGTATTTT

clone size: -
V gene: TRBV6-1
J gene: TRBJ1-1
D gene: -
CDR3 protein: CATRENTEAFF
CDR3 DNA: TGTGCCACCCGAGAGAACACTGAAGCTTTCTTT

clone size: few
V gene: TRBV5-1
J gene: TRBJ2-7
D gene: TRBD1
CDR3 protein: CASSGQGNYEQYF
CDR3 DNA: TGCGCCAGCAGCGGACAGGGGAACTACGAGCAGTACTTC

clone size: few
V gene: TRBV28
J gene: TRBJ1-2
D gene: -
CDR3 protein: CASSSTGLYGYTF
CDR3 DNA: TGTGCCAGCAGTTCGACAGGACTCTATGGCTACACCTTC

clone size: -
V gene: TRBV7-2
J gene: TRBJ1-1
D gene: -
CDR3 protein: CASSPDLQNTEAFF
CDR3 DNA: TGTGCCAGCAGCCCCGATTTGCAAAACACTGAAGCTTTCTTT

clone size: -
V gene: TRBV28
J gene: TRBJ2-3
D gene: -
CDR3 protein: CASSPQGLSTDTQYF
CDR3 DNA: TGTGCCAGCAGTCCTCAGGGATTGAGCACAGATACGCAGTATTTT

clone size: -
V gene: TRBV20-1
J gene: TRBJ2-2
D gene: -
CDR3 protein: CSATSGHSNTGELFF
CDR3 DNA: TGCAGTGCCACATCGGGACATTCGAACACCGGGGAGCTGTTTTTT

clone size: -
V gene: TRBV27
J gene: TRBJ2-5
D gene: TRBD2
CDR3 protein: CASSLSVAGGVETQYF
CDR3 DNA: TGTGCCAGCAGTTTATCGGTAGCGGGAGGCGTGGAGACCCAGTACTTC

clone size: -
V gene: TRBV7-2
J gene: TRBJ2-1
D gene: -
CDR3 protein: CASSLVVIGGKGSNEQFF
CDR3 DNA: TGTGCCAGCAGCTTAGTGGTGATCGGTGGGAAGGGCAGCAATGAGCAGTTCTTC

clone size: few
V gene: TRBV4-3
J gene: TRBJ2-5
D gene: -
CDR3 protein: CASSQLSGQETQYF
CDR3 DNA: TGCGCCAGCAGCCAATTAAGCGGCCAAGAGACCCAGTACTTC

clone size: -
V gene: TRBV7-3
J gene: TRBJ2-3
D gene: -
CDR3 protein: CASSLIPGRGQGDTQYF
CDR3 DNA: TGTGCCAGCAGCTTAATTCCGGGACGGGGGCAAGGGGATACGCAGTATTTT